This is a list of T cell receptor beta chains from one sample in a study of blood T cell repertoires in COVID-19. This table comes from immunoSEQ multiplex PCR, and its TCRdb copy is limited to in-frame clones, with some not included. Of tens of thousands of clones in the sample, 75% to 90% were seen once. The sequencing input was peripheral blood. The receptors derive from a woman aged 80 or older with active or convalescent COVID-19. CDR3s include the opening cysteine and the closing phenylalanine or tryptophan. A D gene is named only where the DNA matches it firmly. The size entry is marked missing in some rows and otherwise reads once, few, many or a size class.

J gene | clone size | D gene | CDR3 length | V gene | CDR3 DNA | CDR3 protein
TRBJ1-3 | NA | NA | 17 | TRBV13 | TGTGCCAGCAGCTTAAGCCCCCTGAGGGCTGATGGAAACACCATATATTTT | CASSLSPLRADGNTIYF
TRBJ2-3 | NA | TRBD1 | 15 | TRBV18 | TGTGCCAGCTCACAAAGGACAGGCTCCGCAGATACGCAGTATTTT | CASSQRTGSADTQYF
TRBJ2-7 | NA | NA | 12 | TRBV18 | TGTGCCAGCTCTACGGTCACCTACGAGCAGTACTTC | CASSTVTYEQYF
TRBJ2-2 | NA | NA | 15 | TRBV5-6 | TGTGCCAGCAGCTATCAGTCCAGGAACACCGGGGAGCTGTTTTTT | CASSYQSRNTGELFF
TRBJ1-5 | NA | NA | 14 | TRBV7-2 | TGTGCCAGCAGCTTAGGGGGGGTGGATCAGCCCCAGCATTTT | CASSLGGVDQPQHF
TRBJ2-1 | few | NA | 12 | TRBV3-1/TRBV3-2 | TGTGCCAGCAGCCAAGGGACTACAACGTTGTTCTTC | CASSQGTTTLFF
TRBJ1-1 | few | TRBD1 | 13 | TRBV29-1 | TGCAGCGTGGACACAGGGGCGGGCACTGAAGCTTTCTTT | CSVDTGAGTEAFF
TRBJ1-4 | NA | NA | 15 | TRBV7-8 | TGTGCCAGCAGCTTCTGGGGGCCCACTAATGAAAAACTGTTTTTT | CASSFWGPTNEKLFF
TRBJ1-2 | NA | NA | 15 | TRBV9 | TGTGCCAGCAGCGCCAGCCGGGACAACAACTATGGCTACACCTTC | CASSASRDNNYGYTF
TRBJ2-6 | once | TRBD1 | 17 | TRBV19 | TGTGCCAGTAGTATCGGACAGGCGTTCTCTGGGGCCAACGTCCTGACTTTC | CASSIGQAFSGANVLTF
TRBJ2-7 | NA | NA | 18 | TRBV12-2 | TGTGCAAGTCGCTTAGCGACCAGCGGGAGTGTCGGGTTTTGCGAGCAGTACTTC | CASRLATSGSVGFCEQYF
TRBJ1-5 | NA | NA | 13 | TRBV30 | TGTGCCTGGAGTGTTCTAAGCAATCAGCCCCAGCATTTT | CAWSVLSNQPQHF
TRBJ1-6 | few | TRBD1 | 15 | TRBV9 | TGTGCCAGCAGCCCTCCGGGACAGGGGAATTCACCCCTCCACTTT | CASSPPGQGNSPLHF